The present T cell receptor (beta chain) was sequenced within a study of blood T cell repertoires in COVID-19. At the level of the study: Acute and convalescent COVID-19 specimens originated in the United States, Italy and Spain. The cDNA or gDNA used as material had been derived from T cells, B-cell-depleted T cells, or PBMCs.

In the original workflow: From reference gene primer amplification, estimates of nucleated cell counts were derived. Profiling relied on immunoSEQ multiplex PCR, and the TCRdb table lists in-frame clones only, not all of them. For V, J and clone size, that table is used; D and trimming come from the DNA. Found here are over 65,000 clones, under 90% of them singletons; the top ten hold over 35%. The CDR3 runs to 19 residues. V trimming: 4 bases; J trimming: 12 bases; junction bases outside the gene matches: 25. Germline loops: CDR1 MDHEN, CDR2 SYDVKM. The material sequenced was peripheral blood. This chain connects TRBV28 to TRBJ2-7; TRBD2 matches 12 bases. The source of this sequence is an elderly man with acute or convalescent COVID-19. CDR3 residues: CASSSPRTSGIGSLHGRYF. The CDR3 DNA reads TGTGCCAGCAGTTCCCCCCGGACTAGCGGGATAGGCAGCCTGCATGGTCGGTACTTC.